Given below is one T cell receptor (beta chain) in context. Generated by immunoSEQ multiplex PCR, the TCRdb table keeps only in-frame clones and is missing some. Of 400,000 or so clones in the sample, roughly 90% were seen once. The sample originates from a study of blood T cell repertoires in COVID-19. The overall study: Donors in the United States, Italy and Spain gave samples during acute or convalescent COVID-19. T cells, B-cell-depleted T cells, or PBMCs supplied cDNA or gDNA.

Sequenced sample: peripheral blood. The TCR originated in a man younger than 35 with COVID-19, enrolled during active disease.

The CDR3 DNA reads as TGTGCCAGCAGCTTAAGAGGGAGGGGTAGCTCCTACGAGCAGTACTTC. Translation gives CASSLRGRGSSYEQYF. The chain links TRBV7-6 to TRBJ2-7; 7 nucleotides line up with TRBD2. CDR1 is SGHVS and CDR2 is FNYEAQ in the germline V gene. The CDR3 length is 16 residues. V shed 2 bases, J shed 0 bases, and the junction held 7 bases outside the gene matches.